Below, 25 T cell receptor beta chains from the same sample are listed, as sequenced in a study of CD8 T cells in ankylosing spondylitis. TCRdb re-analysed the 5' RACE reads in MiXCR, keeping a single row per CDR3 protein. This sample has 210,000 or so distinct CDR3 sequences, with roughly 24% found just once. The sequencing input was blood, either unsorted or a sorted T cell fraction (not recorded which). Receptors were obtained from a male donor with ankylosing spondylitis or in good health (not recorded which).

Points on this clonotype: A much larger clone sits a single nucleotide away, making a read error possible. As DNA, the CDR3 is TGCAGCGCCCAAGGGACCCCCACTGTGGGGGAGCAGTATTTT. Residues: CSAQGTPTVGEQYF. This chain joins TRBV29-1 and TRBJ2-3; D may correspond to TRBD1 or TRBD2 (5 bases each). V was clipped by 7 bases and J by 11 bases, with 25 bases between them. In germline, CDR1 is SQVTM, CDR2 ANQGSEA. The CDR3 is made up of 14 amino acids.

This clonotype was observed a handful of times. The chain joins TRBV20-1 to TRBJ2-2; possible D gene TRBD1, 6 bases. From germline, CDR1 is DFQATT and CDR2 SNEGSKA (reference sequence). This CDR3 is 17 amino acids long. V lost 2 bases to trimming and J lost 5 bases, with 21 bases between them. For the CDR3, the DNA is TGCAGTGCTAGACAACCCACGAGGGCCAGGGGAACCGGGGAGCTGTTTTTT. Translated, it gives CSARQPTRARGTGELFF.

J is TRBJ2-3 and V is TRBV29-1; 9 nucleotides line up with TRBD1. The CDR3 totals 13 residues. Germline CDR1 reads SQVTM; CDR2 reads ANQGSEA. V gave up 7 bases and J gave up 2 bases; unmatched junction bases: 4. In DNA form, the CDR3 reads TGCAGCGCCCGGACAGGGGCCACAGATACGCAGTATTTT. Its protein product is CSARTGATDTQYF.

The V and J genes are TRBV20-1 and TRBJ1-5; no firm D call. From germline, CDR1 is DFQATT and CDR2 SNEGSKA (reference sequence). This CDR3 has 14 amino acids. V dropped 2 bases and J dropped 5 bases, with 13 bases sitting between them. In nucleotides, the CDR3 is TGCAGTGCTAGAACATTAGGGCCCTATCAGCCCCAGCATTTT. Its protein is CSARTLGPYQPQHF.

There are a few counts of this clonotype. This rearrangement joins TRBV5-5 to TRBJ2-1, with D tentatively TRBD2 (7 bases). The CDR3 is 14 residues long. Per germline, CDR1 SGHKS and CDR2 YYEKEE (reference sequence). V lost 0 bases to trimming and J lost 6 bases, with 10 bases between them. The CDR3 sequence: CASSLGEGGNEQFF. The CDR3 DNA sequence: TGTGCCAGCAGCTTGGGGGAGGGGGGCAATGAGCAGTTCTTC.

V usage is TRBV20-1 and J usage is TRBJ1-2; weak D call: TRBD1 (5 bases). Germline V gene sequence: CDR1 DFQATT, CDR2 SNEGSKA (reference sequence). The CDR3 totals 15 residues. V gave up 0 bases and J gave up 5 bases, with 16 bases separating them. The DNA of the CDR3 is TGCAGTGCTAGAGATGAAGGGGTTTTACCGTATGGCTACACCTTC. This encodes CSARDEGVLPYGYTF.

This clonotype was recorded many times. The chain joins TRBV5-5 to TRBJ2-7; D perhaps matches TRBD1 (5 bases). The V end was cut by 0 bases, the J end by 1 base, with 8 bases between. The germline V gene has CDR1 SGHKS and CDR2 YYEKEE (reference sequence). CDR3 size: 14 residues. The chain's CDR3 is CASSLAGQSYEQYF. The DNA for the CDR3 is TGTGCCAGCAGCTTGGCAGGACAATCCTACGAGCAGTACTTC.

This clonotype was seen many times. The chain recombines TRBV28 with TRBJ1-5; D is unclear. CDR3 length equals 13 residues. Germline V gene sequence: CDR1 MDHEN, CDR2 SYDVKM. Deletions cut 7 bases from V and 1 base from J, with 8 bases between. CDR3 nucleotide sequence: TGTGCCAGCACGCCCGCGAGCAATCAGCCCCAGCATTTT. Residues: CASTPASNQPQHF.

This clonotype has only one observation. This sequence joins TRBV6-1 and TRBJ2-7; TRBD1 is a possible D gene (6 bases). The V gene lost 5 bases and the J gene lost 2 bases, with 13 bases spanning the gap. CDR1 is MNHNS and CDR2 is SASEGT in the germline V gene. The CDR3 totals 14 residues. The CDR3 spells CASSRDTKAYEQYF. The CDR3, as DNA: TGTGCCAGCAGTAGGGACACCAAAGCCTACGAGCAGTACTTC.

In its sample, this clonotype was seen many times. This sequence joins TRBV4-2 and TRBJ2-1, with 12 bases aligning to TRBD1. Germline CDR1 LGHNA, CDR2 YNFKEQ. This CDR3 contains 15 residues. V dropped 1 base and J dropped 7; count of bases not matched to a gene: 2. The CDR3 sequence is CASSQVGQGANEQFF. The CDR3 region has the DNA TGTGCCAGCAGCCAAGTGGGACAGGGGGCAAATGAGCAGTTCTTC.

This clonotype turned up a few times. The J gene is TRBJ2-5, the V gene TRBV29-1, with TRBD1 as a possible D gene (6 bases). The CDR3 contains 12 residues. V lost 4 bases to trimming and J lost 9 bases, with 15 bases between them. From germline, CDR1 is SQVTM and CDR2 ANQGSEA. The CDR3 spells CSVGQARGSQYF. CDR3 coding DNA: TGCAGCGTTGGACAGGCTCGAGGGTCCCAGTACTTC.

The rearrangement links TRBV20-1 to TRBJ2-3; the D gene is possibly TRBD1 (6 bases). Trimming removed 0 bases from V and 5 bases from J, with 18 bases in between. Germline V lookup: CDR1 DFQATT, CDR2 SNEGSKA (reference sequence). The CDR3 covers 16 residues. CDR3 loop: CSARDLGQSDGDTQYF. CDR3 in DNA: TGCAGTGCTAGAGATCTCGGACAGTCAGACGGAGATACGCAGTATTTT.

This clonotype came up a few times. This sequence joins TRBV7-3 and TRBJ2-2; D is ambiguous. V lost 6 bases to trimming and J lost 2 bases, with 7 bases between them. Looked up from germline, CDR1 is SGHTA and CDR2 is FQGTGA. The CDR3 runs 13 residues. CDR3 protein: CASSSYNTGELFF. In DNA form, the CDR3 reads TGTGCCAGCAGTAGCTACAACACCGGGGAGCTGTTTTTT.

V usage is TRBV20-1 and J usage is TRBJ2-1, with 11 bases matching TRBD2. With 8 bases clipped from V and 4 bases from J, the junction kept 13 bases outside the gene matches. This CDR3 comprises 16 residues. Germline-derived CDR1 and CDR2 are DFQATT and SNEGSKA (reference sequence). The DNA of the CDR3 is TGCAGTTCTGGGGCCACGACTAGCGGGGCTTACAATGAGCAGTTCTTC. Its translation: CSSGATTSGAYNEQFF.

This chain links TRBV10-3 with TRBJ2-1; 13 nucleotides agree with TRBD2. J was trimmed by 4 bases and V by 8 bases; bases with no gene match: 8. The CDR3 runs 16 residues. Germline lookup yields CDR1 ENHRY and CDR2 SYGVKD. Here the CDR3 reads CAIAPLAGGTYNEQFF. CDR3 bases: TGTGCCATCGCTCCACTAGCGGGAGGGACATACAATGAGCAGTTCTTC.

In its sample, this clonotype was seen many times. The chain combines TRBV6-6 with TRBJ1-1, with 7 nucleotides matching TRBD1. The length of the CDR3 is 13 residues. Germline assignment: CDR1 MNHNY and CDR2 SVGAGI (reference sequence). V gave up 5 bases and J gave up 3 bases; unmatched junction bases: 3. The CDR3, as DNA: TGTGCCAGCAGTCGACAGGGTGACACTGAAGCTTTCTTT. The encoded protein is CASSRQGDTEAFF.

The chain combines TRBV20-1 with TRBJ2-5; 8 bases line up with TRBD2. The CDR3 has 16 amino acids. CDR1 is DFQATT and CDR2 is SNEGSKA in the germline V gene (reference sequence). Trimming at V came to 3 bases and at J to 7 bases, leaving 16 bases not matched to a gene. The CDR3 DNA reads as TGCAGTGCTAGGGATTTTGGGCGGGAGGCCTCAAGGACCCAGTACTTC. Its protein product is CSARDFGREASRTQYF.

This clonotype was seen repeatedly, ten times or more. The genes are TRBV5-1 and TRBJ2-1; perhaps TRBD1 as D (7 bases). Trimming removed 7 bases from V and 11 bases from J, with 19 bases in between. CDR3 length: 13 amino acids. Germline lookup yields CDR1 SGHRS and CDR2 YFSETQ. For the CDR3, the DNA is TGCGCCAGCTCCGCGGGACAGCTAGAAAAGCAGTTCTTC. It specifies CASSAGQLEKQFF.

This chain links TRBV4-2 with TRBJ2-1; a weak D match, TRBD2 (6 bases). V was pared by 6 bases and J by 0 bases, with 12 bases between. The CDR3 runs 15 residues. Germline CDR1 LGHNA, CDR2 YNFKEQ. CDR3 sequence: CASRPDYSSYNEQFF. CDR3 in DNA: TGTGCCAGCAGACCGGACTACAGCTCCTACAATGAGCAGTTCTTC.

This clonotype was found many times. The rearrangement joins TRBV7-2 to TRBJ2-7, with D maybe TRBD2 (6 bases). The CDR3 covers 14 residues. Germline-derived CDR1 and CDR2 are SGHTA and FQGNSA. Trimming cost V 5 bases and J 5 bases, with 16 bases left between them. CDR3 coding DNA: TGTGCCAGCAGCCCTGGGGCGGGATTTAACGAGCAGTACTTC. Translating it yields CASSPGAGFNEQYF.

This clonotype was observed many times. The chain uses TRBV29-1 and TRBJ2-3; 11 bases are shared with TRBD2. V lost 4 bases, J lost 4 bases, and 7 bases stayed unmatched. Germline V lookup: CDR1 SQVTM, CDR2 ANQGSEA. The CDR3 loop spans 15 amino acids. DNA for the CDR3: TGCAGCGTTGCCCCGACTAGCGGGACCGCAGATACGCAGTATTTT. Its protein is CSVAPTSGTADTQYF.

CDR3: CASSRQTGTGFTAFF. DNA of the CDR3: TGTGCCAGCAGCCGACAAACCGGGACAGGGTTTACAGCTTTCTTT. This rearrangement joins TRBV4-2 to TRBJ1-1, with 9 bases lining up with TRBD1. CDR1 and CDR2 from the germline V gene are LGHNA and YNFKEQ. This CDR3 contains 15 residues. V shed 4 bases and J 10 bases; nucleotides not matched to a gene: 13.

This chain joins TRBV11-2 and TRBJ2-7; tentatively, D is TRBD2 (5 bases). The CDR3 contains 13 residues. V lost 5 bases, J lost 3 bases, and 11 bases lay in between. CDR1 and CDR2 (germline): SGHAT, FQNNGV. The CDR3 spells CASSRPRDYEQYF. The CDR3 region has the DNA TGTGCCAGCAGCCGACCCCGGGACTACGAGCAGTACTTC. Together with reference TRBV11-2 and TRBJ2-7, the CDR3 gives the full variable domain: EAGVAQSPRYKIIEKRQSVAFWCNPISGHATLYWYQQILGQGPKLLIQFQNNGVVDDSQLPKDRFSAERLKGVDSTLKIQPAKLEDSAVYLCASSRPRDYEQYFGPGTRLTVT.

At least ten counts were recorded for this clonotype. The V call is TRBV5-1, the J call TRBJ2-7; D may be TRBD2 (6 bases). Trimming left V 4 bases short and J 6 bases short, with 17 bases between. The CDR3 is made up of 14 amino acids. In germline, CDR1 is SGHRS, CDR2 YFSETQ. The CDR3 is CASSPSGTSSEQYF. The CDR3, as DNA: TGCGCCAGCAGCCCATCCGGGACTTCAAGCGAGCAGTACTTC.

J is TRBJ2-7 and V is TRBV20-1; 8 bases match TRBD2. Germline-derived CDR1 and CDR2 are DFQATT and SNEGSKA (reference sequence). Germline trimming cut 1 base from V and 5 bases from J; bases unmatched to any gene: 10. This CDR3 has 15 residues. CDR3 in amino acids: CSARGPGLAGHEQYF. For the CDR3, the DNA is TGCAGTGCTAGAGGGCCCGGGCTAGCGGGTCACGAGCAGTACTTC.